The present T cell receptor beta chain was sequenced within a study of blood T cells in healthy people across ages. Points from the study as a whole: Expanded clonotype changes were possibly confounded by unknown donor CMV status.

A sample-barcoded 5' primer and a J-beta primer mix were used in a second PCR of roughly 7 to 11 cycles. MiXCR, applied by TCRdb to the 5' RACE reads, yields one record per CDR3 protein. The sample lists hundreds of thousands of distinct CDR3 sequences; around 68% were seen once. This clonotype has more than one count but fewer than ten. Its matching antigen is unknown. Extracted total RNA amounted to at least 5.5 micrograms for each sample. Sample: blood. This sequence was found in a man in his thirties or forties in good health.

The CDR3 nucleotides are TGTGCCAGCATCAAACTGCGGGGGGGCGGGTGGAGTGAGCAGTTCTTC. Translated, it gives CASIKLRGGGWSEQFF. The V and J genes are TRBV21-1 and TRBJ2-1; the DNA was not compared with TRBD2, the D call given in the table. TRBV21-1 is designated a pseudogene. The CDR3 contains 16 residues.